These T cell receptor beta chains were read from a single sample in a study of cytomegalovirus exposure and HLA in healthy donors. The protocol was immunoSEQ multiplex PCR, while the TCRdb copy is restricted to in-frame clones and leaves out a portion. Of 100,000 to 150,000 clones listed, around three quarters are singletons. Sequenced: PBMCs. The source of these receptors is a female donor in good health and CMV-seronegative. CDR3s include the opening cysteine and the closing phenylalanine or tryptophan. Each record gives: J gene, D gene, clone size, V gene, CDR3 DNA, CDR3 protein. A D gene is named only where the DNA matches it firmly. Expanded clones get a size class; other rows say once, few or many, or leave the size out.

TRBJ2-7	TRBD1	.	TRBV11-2	TGTGCCAGCAGCTTTGGGACAGGGTACGAGCAGTACTTC	CASSFGTGYEQYF
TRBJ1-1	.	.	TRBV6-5	TGTGCCAGCAGTTACTCGAGGGTCCGTCCAGAAGCTTTCTTT	CASSYSRVRPEAFF
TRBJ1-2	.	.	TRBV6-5	TGTGCCAGCTCGCGCGGGCAGGTTGCCTATGGCTACACCTTC	CASSRGQVAYGYTF
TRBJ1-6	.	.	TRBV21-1	TGTGCCAGCCTTAGACGGACTTATAATTCCCCCCTCCACTTT	CASLRRTYNSPLHF
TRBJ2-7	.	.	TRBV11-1	TGTGCCAGCAGCTTTACACGGGAGGAGCAGTACTTC	CASSFTREEQYF
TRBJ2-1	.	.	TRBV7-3	TGTGTCAGCAGCTTTGGCTTACTAGATCGTAGCTACAATGAGCAGTTCTTC	CVSSFGLLDRSYNEQFF
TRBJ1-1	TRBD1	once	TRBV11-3	TGTGCCAGCAGCTTAGAGGGGACAGGAATGAACACTGAAGCTTTCTTT	CASSLEGTGMNTEAFF
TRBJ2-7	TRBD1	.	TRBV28	TGTGCCAGCAGACGACAGGGAGTACCTAACTACGAGCAGTACTTC	CASRRQGVPNYEQYF
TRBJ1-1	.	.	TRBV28	TGTGCCATTCTCTCTCGGCCGGGGGGCCATCCCTTTTTT	CAILSRPGGHPFF
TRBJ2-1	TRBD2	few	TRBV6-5	TGTGCCAGCAGTCTAGCGGGAGGATTAAAGTTCTTC	CASSLAGGLKFF
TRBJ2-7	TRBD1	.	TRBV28	TGTGCCAGCGATGGGACAGGGAACTACGAGCAGTACTTC	CASDGTGNYEQYF
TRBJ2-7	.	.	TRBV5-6	TGTGCCAGCAGCTTCCGCGGGGGCCGGGACGAGCAGTACTTC	CASSFRGGRDEQYF
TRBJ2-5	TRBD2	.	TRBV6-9	TGTGCCAGCAGTTTCGTCCTAGCGGGGGAGGAGACCCAGTACTTC	CASSFVLAGEETQYF
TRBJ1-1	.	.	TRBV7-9	TGTGCCAGCAGCATAAGACCGGGCCGAGGGACTGAAGCTTTCTTT	CASSIRPGRGTEAFF
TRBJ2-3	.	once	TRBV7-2	TGTGCCAGCAGCTTAGCAGGGGAAGGCACAGATACGCAGTATTTT	CASSLAGEGTDTQYF
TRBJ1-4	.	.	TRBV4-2	TGTGCCAGCAGCGCAAGGGGGGGAGGGACGAATGAAAAACTGTTTTTT	CASSARGGGTNEKLFF
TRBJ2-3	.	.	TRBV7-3	TGTGCCAGCAGCTTAGCCAGGGGAAGGTCAGATACGCAGTATTTT	CASSLARGRSDTQYF
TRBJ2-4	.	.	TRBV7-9	TGTGCCAGCAGCTTAGGGACCCCAGGGAACAGTCAGTACTTC	CASSLGTPGNSQYF
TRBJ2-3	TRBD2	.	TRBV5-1	TGCGCCAGCAGCTTGGAACTAGCGGGGACAGATACGCAGTATTTT	CASSLELAGTDTQYF
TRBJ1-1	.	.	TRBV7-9	TGTGCCAACAGCTTAGTAAGGGTCTTTGTGGACAGTTCGAACACTGAAGCTTTCTTT	CANSLVRVFVDSSNTEAFF
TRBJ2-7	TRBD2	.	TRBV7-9	TGTGCCAGCAGCTTAGAGGGCGGGAGCTCCTACGAGCAGTACTTC	CASSLEGGSSYEQYF
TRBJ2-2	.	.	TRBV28	TGTGCCAGCAGTTTAGTGCGTAACACCGGGGAGCTGTTTTTT	CASSLVRNTGELFF
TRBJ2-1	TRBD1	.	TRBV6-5	TGTGCCAGCAGAAAGACAGGGACAAATGAGCAGTTCTTC	CASRKTGTNEQFF
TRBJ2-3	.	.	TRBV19	TGTGCCAGTAGCCTCCCCTCAGATACGCAGTATTTT	CASSLPSDTQYF
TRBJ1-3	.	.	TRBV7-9	TGTGCCAGCAGCTTAAACAGAGCAGGAAACACCATATATTTT	CASSLNRAGNTIYF
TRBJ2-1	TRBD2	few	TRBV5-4	TGTGCCAGCAGCTTGGCCGGGGGGGGCTACAATGAGCAGTTCTTC	CASSLAGGGYNEQFF
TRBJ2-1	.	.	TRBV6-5	TGTGCCAGCAGCCTAGGAAGCAATGAGCAGTTCTTC	CASSLGSNEQFF
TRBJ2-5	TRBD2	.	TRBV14	TGTGCCAGCAGCCAAGGCCTAGCGGGGCAAGAGACCCAGTACTTC	CASSQGLAGQETQYF
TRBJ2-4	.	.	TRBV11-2	TGTGCCAGCAGCTTTCCTAGGGGGGGCAGTCAGTACTTC	CASSFPRGGSQYF
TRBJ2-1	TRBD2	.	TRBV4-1	TGCGCCAGCAGCTTGAGACTAGCGGGAGGGGCGCCCTACAATGAGCAGTTCTTC	CASSLRLAGGAPYNEQFF
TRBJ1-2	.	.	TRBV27	TGTGCCAGCAGTTTAAGGGGGGGCTATGGCTACACCTTC	CASSLRGGYGYTF
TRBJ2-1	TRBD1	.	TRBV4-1	TGCGCCAGCAGCCAAGAGGGGACAGGATCCTACAATGAGCAGTTCTTC	CASSQEGTGSYNEQFF
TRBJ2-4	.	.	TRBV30	TGTGCCTGGAGTGTGTCGGAGGCCAAAAACATTCAGTACTTC	CAWSVSEAKNIQYF
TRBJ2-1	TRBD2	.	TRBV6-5	TGTGCCAGCAGCGCGGCTAGCGGGAGTAGCGATGAGCAGTTCTTC	CASSAASGSSDEQFF
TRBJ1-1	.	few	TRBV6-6	TGTGCCAGCAGTTACCGGAACACTGAAGCTTTCTTT	CASSYRNTEAFF
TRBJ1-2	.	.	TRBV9	TGTGCCAGCAGCGTAAGCGGGACGTTCTATGGCTACACCTTC	CASSVSGTFYGYTF
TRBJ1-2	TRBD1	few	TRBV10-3	TGTGCCATCAGTGAGTCGGACAGGGGAAACTATGGCTACACCTTC	CAISESDRGNYGYTF
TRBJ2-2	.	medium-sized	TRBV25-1	TGTGCCAGCAGTCCATCGAGGGAGAGGACCGGGGAGCTGTTTTTT	CASSPSRERTGELFF
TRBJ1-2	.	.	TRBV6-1	TGTGCCAGCAGTACACAGGGCTATGGCTACACCTTC	CASSTQGYGYTF
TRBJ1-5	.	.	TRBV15	TGTGCCACCAGCAGCCAGGACAATCAGCCCCAGCATTTT	CATSSQDNQPQHF
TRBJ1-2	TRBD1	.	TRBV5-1	TGCGCCAGCAGCTCCCGGACAGGGGACGGCTACACCTTC	CASSSRTGDGYTF
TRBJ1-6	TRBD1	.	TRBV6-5	TGTGCCGGCAGTTATGACGACAGGGAAAATTCACCCCTCCACTTT	CAGSYDDRENSPLHF
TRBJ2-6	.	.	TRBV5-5	TGTGCCAGCAGCTTGTGGGGGGCTGGGGCCAACGTCCTGACTTTC	CASSLWGAGANVLTF
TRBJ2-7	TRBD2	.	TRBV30	TGTGCCTGGAACCCTCGGCTAGCGGGGATATCCTACGAGCAGTACTTC	CAWNPRLAGISYEQYF
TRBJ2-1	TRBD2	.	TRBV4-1	TGCGCCAGCAGCCCTGCGTGGAGCGGGAGGGTGCAGTTCTTC	CASSPAWSGRVQFF
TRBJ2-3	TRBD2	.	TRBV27	TGTGCCAGCAGTGTTAGCGGGGGGGCCGGTCTGGATACGCAGTATTTT	CASSVSGGAGLDTQYF
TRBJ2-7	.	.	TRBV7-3	TGTGCCAGCAGCTCCCCGGCGACTGGTTCCTACGAGCAGTACTTC	CASSSPATGSYEQYF
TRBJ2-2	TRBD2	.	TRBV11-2	TGTGCCAGCAGACCTGGACTAGCGGGAGGACGGGGCGGGGAGCTGTTTTTT	CASRPGLAGGRGGELFF
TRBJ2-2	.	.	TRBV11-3	TGTGCCAGCAGCTTAGGGCTAGTTAACACCGGGGAGCTGTTTTTT	CASSLGLVNTGELFF
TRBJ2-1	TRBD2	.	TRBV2	TGTGCCAGCAGGAAGACTAGCGCAAGCTCCTACAATGAGCAGTTCTTC	CASRKTSASSYNEQFF
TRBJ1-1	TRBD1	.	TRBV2	TGTGCCAGCACTGAAGGGGGCATGAACACTGAAGCTTTCTTT	CASTEGGMNTEAFF
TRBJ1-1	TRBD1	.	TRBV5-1	TGCGCCAGCAGCGGAATGACAGGGGCCCTGGGCACTGAAGCTTTCTTT	CASSGMTGALGTEAFF
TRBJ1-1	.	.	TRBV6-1	TGTGCCAGCAGTGAACAGGCTACGACGGCTTTCTTT	CASSEQATTAFF
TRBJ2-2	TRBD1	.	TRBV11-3	TGTGCCAGCAGCTCGGACAGGGATGAGCTGTTTTTT	CASSSDRDELFF
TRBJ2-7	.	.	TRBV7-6	TGTGCCAGCAGCTTAGCGCCGCAGGGAACCTACGAGCAGTACTTC	CASSLAPQGTYEQYF
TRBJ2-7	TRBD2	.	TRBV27	TGTGCCAGCACCCCCCATCTAGCGGGGGACGAGCAGTACTTC	CASTPHLAGDEQYF
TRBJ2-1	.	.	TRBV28	TGTGCCAGCAGTTCGAGTGACAATGAGCAGTTCTTC	CASSSSDNEQFF
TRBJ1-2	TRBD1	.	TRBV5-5	TGTGCCAGCAGCTCAGGGACAGGAGCTAACTATGGCTACACCTTC	CASSSGTGANYGYTF
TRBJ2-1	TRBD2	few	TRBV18	TGTGCCAGCTCACTCGCAAGCGGGACCTCGATCTACAATGAGCAGTTCTTC	CASSLASGTSIYNEQFF
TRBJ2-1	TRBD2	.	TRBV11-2	TGTGCCAGCAGCTTAGTCCTGTCCGGCGGGAGCCACAATGAGCAGTTCTTC	CASSLVLSGGSHNEQFF